This is a list of T cell receptor beta chains from one sample in a study of blood T cells in healthy people across ages. MiXCR was run by TCRdb on the 5' RACE reads, yielding one entry per CDR3 protein. The data contain 700,000 to 800,000 distinct CDR3 sequences, around 46% of them singletons. Material for sequencing was blood. These receptors were taken from a woman in her sixties or seventies in good health. Both conserved end residues are part of each CDR3. A D gene is named only where the DNA matches it firmly. Rows may omit the clone size; those that give it use once, few, many or a size class.

TRBV7-3	TRBJ2-1	NA	NA	TGTGCCAGCAGCCCAAATGTAGGGGGGAATGAGCAGTTCTTC	CASSPNVGGNEQFF
TRBV4-3	TRBJ2-7	TRBD1	few	TGCGCCAGCAGCCCCACCGGGACAGGGGCGGTCTACGAGCAGTACTTC	CASSPTGTGAVYEQYF
TRBV29-1	TRBJ1-1	TRBD1	once	TGCAGCGCAATCGGCAGGGGGCTCATGAACACTGAAGCTTTCTTT	CSAIGRGLMNTEAFF
TRBV5-1	TRBJ2-7	NA	few	TGCGCCAGCAGCTTGACAGAGTCCTACGAGCAGTACTTC	CASSLTESYEQYF
TRBV6-5	TRBJ2-1	TRBD1	NA	TGTGCCAGCAGTCCGTTCCTGGACAGGAGAAGTGAGCAGTTCTTC	CASSPFLDRRSEQFF
TRBV3-1	TRBJ2-7	NA	NA	TGTGCCAGCAGCCAAGACAGGCGGGCTTACGAGCAGTACTTC	CASSQDRRAYEQYF
TRBV4-3	TRBJ2-3	TRBD2	once	TGCGCCAGCAGCCAAATTAGCGGGAGGGTCGCAGATACGCAGTATTTT	CASSQISGRVADTQYF
TRBV27	TRBJ2-7	TRBD2	NA	TGTGCCAGCAGTTTAGCGGGAGTTAAGTACGAGCAGTACTTC	CASSLAGVKYEQYF
TRBV7-6	TRBJ2-7	TRBD1	NA	TGTGCCAGCGGCGGACAGGGGCGATCCTACAATGAGCAGTACTTC	CASGGQGRSYNEQYF
TRBV28	TRBJ2-1	TRBD2	NA	TGTGCCAGCAGTTTCGGCCTAGCGGGTTCTTACGATGAGCAGTTCTTC	CASSFGLAGSYDEQFF
TRBV24-1	TRBJ2-6	NA	NA	TGTGCCACCAGTGGGACCGCTGGGGGCTCTGGGGCCAACGTCCTGACTTTC	CATSGTAGGSGANVLTF
TRBV20-1	TRBJ2-7	NA	few	TGCAGTGCTAGTCGCGCGTTCCCCTACGAGCAGTACTTC	CSASRAFPYEQYF
TRBV7-3	TRBJ2-7	TRBD2	NA	TGTGCCAGCAGCTTAGGTCTGGGAGGGTCCTACGAGCAGTACTTC	CASSLGLGGSYEQYF
TRBV4-3	TRBJ1-1	NA	NA	TGCGCCAGCAGCCATCCCAGCAGGGGAGAAGCTTTCTTT	CASSHPSRGEAFF
TRBV12-3/TRBV12-4	TRBJ2-5	NA	few	TGTGCCAGCAGTTCTGGGCAGAAAGAGACCCAGTACTTC	CASSSGQKETQYF
TRBV7-9	TRBJ2-7	TRBD1	few	TGTGCCAGCAGCCTGCGGACAGGGGCGGCAACCTACGAGCAGTACTTC	CASSLRTGAATYEQYF
TRBV29-1	TRBJ1-1	TRBD1	many	TGCAGCGTTGAAGGGGACAGGGGAGACACTGAAGCTTTCTTT	CSVEGDRGDTEAFF
TRBV20-1	TRBJ1-5	NA	NA	TGCAGTGCTAGGTCAGGGAGTGGGAATCAGCCCCAGCATTTT	CSARSGSGNQPQHF
TRBV7-9	TRBJ2-7	NA	NA	TGTGCCAGCCGAGGGGCAGGGGACGAGCAGTACTTC	CASRGAGDEQYF
TRBV12-3/TRBV12-4	TRBJ2-3	TRBD2	NA	TGTGCCAGCATTACTATTAGCGGGAGTGGCACAGATACGCAGTATTTT	CASITISGSGTDTQYF
TRBV6-5	TRBJ1-4	NA	NA	TGTGCCAGCAGCCTAATGAGAACTAATGAAAAACTGTTTTTT	CASSLMRTNEKLFF
TRBV7-9	TRBJ1-2	NA	NA	TGTGCCAGCAGCTTAGATCCGGGTCACTATGGCTACACCTTC	CASSLDPGHYGYTF
TRBV20-1	TRBJ2-5	TRBD2	many	TGCAGTGCTTTAGCGACTAGCAGCGAGACCCAGTACTTC	CSALATSSETQYF
TRBV20-1	TRBJ1-2	NA	NA	TGCAGTGCTAGACCCTTCGAGAGGGGCGGAAACTATGGCTACACCTTC	CSARPFERGGNYGYTF
TRBV1	TRBJ2-7	NA	NA	TGCACCAGCAGCCAAAAGGGGGTCGAGCAGTACTTC	CTSSQKGVEQYF
TRBV5-1	TRBJ2-3	TRBD2	few	TGCGCCAGCAGCTCTAGCGGAGCTAGCACAGATACGCAGTATTTT	CASSSSGASTDTQYF
TRBV7-2	TRBJ2-1	TRBD1	NA	TGTGCCAGCAGCGAAGGGGGACAGGGTATCTATGAGCAGTTCTTC	CASSEGGQGIYEQFF
TRBV12-3/TRBV12-4	TRBJ1-4	TRBD1	few	TGTGCCAGCAGTATCAGACAGGGAGAGGAAAAACTGTTTTTT	CASSIRQGEEKLFF
TRBV20-1	TRBJ2-7	TRBD2	NA	TGCAATGCTAGATCGACTAGCGGGATCCCTCCCTCCTACGAGCAGTACTTC	CNARSTSGIPPSYEQYF